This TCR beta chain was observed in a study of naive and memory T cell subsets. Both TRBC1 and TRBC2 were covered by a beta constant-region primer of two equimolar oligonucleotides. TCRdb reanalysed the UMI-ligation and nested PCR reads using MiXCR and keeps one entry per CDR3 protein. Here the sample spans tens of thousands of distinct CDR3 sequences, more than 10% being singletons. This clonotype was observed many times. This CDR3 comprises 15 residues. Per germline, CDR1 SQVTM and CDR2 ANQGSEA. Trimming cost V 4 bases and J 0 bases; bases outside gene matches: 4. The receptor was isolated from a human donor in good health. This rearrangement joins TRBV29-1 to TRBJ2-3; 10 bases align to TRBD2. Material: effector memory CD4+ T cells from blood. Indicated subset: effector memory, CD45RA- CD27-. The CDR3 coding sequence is TGCAGCGTTGTGGTTAGCGGGGGGAGCACAGATACGCAGTATTTT. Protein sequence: CSVVVSGGSTDTQYF.